One sample yielded the 20 T cell receptor beta chains listed below, sequenced in a study of control samples from healthy donors and cancer patients. This table comes from immunoSEQ multiplex PCR, and its TCRdb copy is limited to in-frame clones, with some not included. Of 120,000 or so clones in the sample, over 75% are singletons; the top ten hold approximately 9%. Sequencing input: blood. The receptors were gathered from a man aged 40-49 years in good health.

The CDR3 region has the DNA TGTGCCAGCAGTGAAGGGGGACCGTGGGATGAGCAGTTCTTC. Translation gives CASSEGGPWDEQFF. The chain uses TRBV9 and TRBJ2-1, with D maybe TRBD1 (6 bases). Germline-derived CDR1 and CDR2 are SGDLS and YYNGEE. The CDR3 is 14 residues long. V was shortened by 5 bases and J by 8 bases, with 17 bases between the two germline ends.

The V and J genes are TRBV5-1 and TRBJ2-3; D ambiguous. Germline assignment: CDR1 SGHRS and CDR2 YFSETQ. V was trimmed by 0 bases and J by 1 base, leaving 12 bases between them. CDR3 size: 16 residues. The CDR3 loop reads CASSLEHSRGTDTQYF. The CDR3 DNA follows: TGCGCCAGCAGCTTGGAACACTCCCGGGGCACAGATACGCAGTATTTT.

This chain uses TRBV6-5 with TRBJ2-4, with 9 bases identical to TRBD2. V trimming: 6 bases; J trimming: 6 bases; junction bases outside the gene matches: 3. Germline CDR1 reads MNHEY; CDR2 reads SVGAGI. The CDR3 sequence is 13 residues long. The CDR3 DNA sequence: TGTGCCAGCAGACGCGGGGGGGGAAACATTCAGTACTTC. Amino acids: CASRRGGGNIQYF.

The J gene is TRBJ2-5, the V gene TRBV25-1, with 8 nucleotides matching TRBD1. CDR3 length: 17 residues. Trimming at V came to 3 bases and at J to 5 bases, leaving 14 bases not matched to a gene. CDR1 MGHDK and CDR2 SYGVNS come from the germline V gene. The CDR3 protein is CASSDGPKDRGRETQYF. The CDR3 DNA sequence: TGTGCCAGCAGTGATGGGCCCAAAGACAGGGGTCGGGAGACCCAGTACTTC.

The chain links TRBV7-9 to TRBJ2-7; D may be TRBD2 (5 bases). CDR3 length: 13 amino acids. The V end was cut by 1 base, the J end by 3 bases, with 7 bases between. The germline V gene has CDR1 SEHNR and CDR2 FQNEAQ (reference sequence). CDR3 residues: CASSLVRGYEQYF. The CDR3, as DNA: TGTGCCAGCAGCTTAGTTCGGGGCTACGAGCAGTACTTC. Using reference TRBV7-9 and TRBJ2-7 for the parts outside the CDR3, the full variable domain is DTGVSQNPRHKITKRGQNVTFRCDPISEHNRLYWYRQTLGQGPEFLTYFQNEAQLEKSRLLSDRFSAERPKGSFSTLEIQRTEQGDSAMYLCASSLVRGYEQYFGPGTRLTVT.

The chain links TRBV24-1 to TRBJ2-7; possible D gene TRBD2, 5 bases. The germline gives CDR1 KGHDR, CDR2 SFDVKD. CDR3 length: 15 residues. The V gene lost 5 bases and the J gene lost 3 bases, with 16 bases spanning the gap. CDR3 nucleotides: TGTGCCACCAGTGCCTTAGACGGGGAAGTCTACGAGCAGTACTTC. Amino acids: CATSALDGEVYEQYF.

The chain links TRBV25-1 to TRBJ1-1; D is undetermined. The CDR3 has 14 amino acids. With 4 bases removed from V and 4 bases from J, the gap between germline ends came to 13 bases. From germline, CDR1 is MGHDK and CDR2 SYGVNS. The CDR3 is CASSASEASTEAFF. The DNA for the CDR3 is TGTGCCAGCAGTGCCTCAGAGGCGAGCACTGAAGCTTTCTTT. The whole variable domain, filled in from reference TRBV25-1 and TRBJ1-1, reads EADIYQTPRYLVIGTGKKITLECSQTMGHDKMYWYQQDPGMELHLIHYSYGVNSTEKGDLSSESTVSRIRTEHFPLTLESARPSHTSQYLCASSASEASTEAFFGQGTRLTVV.

This sequence joins TRBV5-6 and TRBJ1-3; 7 bases align to TRBD1. Germline trimming cut 2 bases from V and 0 bases from J; bases unmatched to any gene: 8. The CDR3 covers 17 residues. The germline CDR1 and CDR2 sequences are SGHDT and YYEEEE. The CDR3 sequence is CASSFGTAFPSGNTIYF. CDR3 DNA: TGTGCCAGCAGCTTCGGGACAGCCTTCCCCTCTGGAAACACCATATATTTT.

The chain couples TRBV19 to TRBJ2-2; D perhaps matches TRBD1 (6 bases). In germline, CDR1 is LNHDA, CDR2 SQIVND (reference sequence). V was cut by 7 bases and J by 6 bases, with 15 bases left in between. This CDR3 is 14 amino acids long. This chain's CDR3 is CASNREVRSGELFF. Here the CDR3 DNA reads TGTGCCAGTAACAGGGAAGTCCGGTCCGGGGAGCTGTTTTTT.

Note on this clone: At the DNA level, this CDR3 is encoded by other sequences in the same sample as well. The V and J genes are TRBV6-2 or TRBV6-3 and TRBJ1-5; D is undetermined. The CDR3 runs to 13 residues. The germline V and J ends were trimmed by 6 bases and 0 bases, with 6 bases remaining between them. Looked up from germline, CDR1 is MNHEY and CDR2 is SVGEGT. This CDR3 reads CASSLNSNQPQHF. DNA for the CDR3: TGTGCCAGCAGCCTTAATAGCAATCAGCCCCAGCATTTT.

The gene calls are TRBV9 and TRBJ1-5; D gene ambiguous. CDR1 and CDR2 (germline): SGDLS, YYNGEE. The CDR3 has 13 amino acids. The germline V and J ends were trimmed by 0 bases and 4 bases, with 5 bases remaining between them. CDR3 amino acids: CASSVGANQPQHF. The CDR3, as DNA: TGTGCCAGCAGCGTAGGTGCGAATCAGCCCCAGCATTTT.

The V call is TRBV21-1, the J call TRBJ2-5; TRBD2, the D gene given by the table, was not confirmed from the DNA. TRBV21-1 is a pseudogene segment. The CDR3 totals 14 residues. For the CDR3, the DNA is TGTGCCAGCAGTGGAGAGGTGGGTCCGGAGACCCAGTACTTC. As protein: CASSGEVGPETQYF.

This sequence joins TRBV29-1 and TRBJ1-5; D unclear. V lost 0 bases, J lost 6 bases, and 18 bases lay in between. This CDR3 contains 16 residues. From germline, CDR1 is SQVTM and CDR2 ANQGSEA. In DNA, the CDR3 is TGCAGCGTTGAAGATCCAGACGGGGTAGAGGGTCAGCCCCAGCATTTT. This encodes CSVEDPDGVEGQPQHF. The full variable domain, with the rest looked up from reference TRBV29-1 and TRBJ1-5, is SAVISQKPSRDICQRGTSLTIQCQVDSQVTMMFWYRQQPGQSLTLIATANQGSEATYESGFVIDKFPISRPNLTFSTLTVSNMSPEDSSIYLCSVEDPDGVEGQPQHFGDGTRLSIL.

The V call is TRBV3-1 (or the pseudogene TRBV3-2), the J call TRBJ2-3, with TRBD1 matching over 7 bases. The CDR3 length is 15 residues. Trimming cost V 0 bases and J 2 bases; bases outside gene matches: 2. Germline lookup yields CDR1 LGHDT and CDR2 YNNKEL (reference sequence). CDR3 coding DNA: TGTGCCAGCAGCCAAGACGGGACAGACACAGATACGCAGTATTTT. Translated, it gives CASSQDGTDTDTQYF.

CDR3 region: CASSSAGGYYDGYTF. In nucleotides, the CDR3 is TGTGCCAGCAGCTCGGCGGGTGGTTACTATGATGGCTACACCTTC. The rearrangement uses TRBV2 and TRBJ1-2; the D is unclear. V was cut by 6 bases and J by 6 bases, with 20 bases left in between. The CDR3 extends over 15 amino acids. Looked up from germline, CDR1 is SNHLY and CDR2 is FYNNEI.

The chain uses TRBV30 and TRBJ1-1, with D perhaps TRBD1 (6 bases). The CDR3 loop spans 15 amino acids. V was pared by 8 bases and J by 6 bases, with 25 bases between. Germline V gene sequence: CDR1 GTSNPN, CDR2 SVGIG (reference sequence). The CDR3 reads CAGTLPLQGWAEAFF. DNA for the CDR3: TGTGCCGGGACCTTACCTCTACAGGGCTGGGCTGAAGCTTTCTTT. The variable domain in full, completed from reference TRBV30 and TRBJ1-1, reads SQTIHQWPATLVQPVGSPLSLECTVEGTSNPNLYWYRQAAGRGLQLLFYSVGIGQISSEVPQNLSASRPQDRQFILSSKKLLLSDSGFYLCAGTLPLQGWAEAFFGQGTRLTVV.

The V and J genes are TRBV6-7 and TRBJ2-3; 13 nucleotides match TRBD2. TRBV6-7 has ORF status, its function being uncertain. This CDR3 has 17 residues. The V segment lost 5 bases and the J segment 3 bases; nucleotides outside the gene matches: 8. DNA for the CDR3: TGTGCCAGCAGTCCCCGCCTGACTAGCGGGGGGACAGATACGCAGTATTTT. Protein sequence: CASSPRLTSGGTDTQYF.

The rearrangement links TRBV2 to TRBJ1-5, with 9 bases aligning to TRBD1. Trimming took 6 bases from V and 7 from J; bases not matched to a gene: 7. The CDR3 consists of 14 residues. Germline V CDR1 and CDR2: SNHLY, FYNNEI. The CDR3 region is CASSLNRGQQPQHF. The CDR3, as DNA: TGTGCCAGCAGCCTGAACAGGGGGCAACAGCCCCAGCATTTT.

The table lists this clone with a few counts. The V call is TRBV6-2 or TRBV6-3, the J call TRBJ1-2; no reliable D call. The germline V gene encodes CDR1 MNHEY and CDR2 SVGEGT. The germline V and J ends were trimmed by 2 bases and 5 bases, with 15 bases remaining between them. The CDR3 length is 15 residues. The CDR3 nucleotides read TGTGCCAGCAGTTACCCCTACCGGACGTCTTATGGCTACACCTTC. Its protein is CASSYPYRTSYGYTF.

The rearrangement joins TRBV9 to TRBJ2-5; D may be TRBD1 or TRBD2 (6 bases each). The CDR3 runs 15 residues. V was shortened by 0 bases and J by 0 bases, with 9 bases between the two germline ends. Germline CDR1 is SGDLS and CDR2 is YYNGEE. The CDR3 here is CASSVVGGYQETQYF. The CDR3 nucleotides are TGTGCCAGCAGCGTAGTAGGGGGGTACCAAGAGACCCAGTACTTC.